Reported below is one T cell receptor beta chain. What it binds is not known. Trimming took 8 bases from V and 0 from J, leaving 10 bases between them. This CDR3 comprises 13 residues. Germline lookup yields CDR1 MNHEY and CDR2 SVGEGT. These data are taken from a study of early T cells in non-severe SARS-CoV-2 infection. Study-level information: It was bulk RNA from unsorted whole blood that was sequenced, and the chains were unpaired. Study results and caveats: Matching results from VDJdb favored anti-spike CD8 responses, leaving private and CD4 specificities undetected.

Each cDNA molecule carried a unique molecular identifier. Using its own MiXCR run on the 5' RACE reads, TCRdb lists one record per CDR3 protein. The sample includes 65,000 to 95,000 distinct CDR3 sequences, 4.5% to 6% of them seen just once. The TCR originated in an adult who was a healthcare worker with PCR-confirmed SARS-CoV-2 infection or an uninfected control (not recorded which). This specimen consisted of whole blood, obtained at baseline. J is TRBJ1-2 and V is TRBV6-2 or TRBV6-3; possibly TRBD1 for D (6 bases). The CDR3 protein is CASRTESNYGYTF. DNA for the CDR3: TGTGCCAGCCGGACAGAGTCTAACTATGGCTACACCTTC.